This entry features one T cell receptor (beta chain) sequence. The data were obtained in a study of Tregs in tolerant kidney transplant recipients. CD4+CD25+CD127- Tregs, CD4+CD25- non-Tregs, CD4 and CD8 cells were sorted. The V and J ends lost 0 bases and 1 base respectively, with 7 bases between them. Germline CDR1 is SGHDT and CDR2 is YYEEEE. The CDR3 loop spans 14 amino acids. Method: immunoSEQ multiplex PCR; TCRdb's copy keeps in-frame clones and lacks some. The repertoire holds fewer than 150,000 clones, with around nine tenths as singletons. Sequenced sample: CD4+ T cells from blood. This clonotype was obtained from a human donor in good health. The chain combines TRBV5-6 with TRBJ2-5; D tentatively fits TRBD1 or TRBD2 (5 bases each). For the CDR3, the DNA is TGTGCCAGCAGCTTGGTGGGGGTCCAAGAGACCCAGTACTTC. It is translated as CASSLVGVQETQYF.